The 31 T cell receptor beta chains listed next were all sequenced from one sample in a study of CD8+ T cells in alopecia areata. Following extraction, RNA underwent reverse transcription to cDNA, which served as the sequencing template. Clones were read by immunoSEQ multiplex PCR, and TCRdb kept only the in-frame ones, dropping some. The sample comprises under 250,000 clones, 57% of which are singletons, and 0.45% rests with the top ten. Sequences were derived from CD4+ T cells sorted from blood, sampled at week 0. All receptors derive from a human donor with alopecia areata.

This chain joins TRBV9 and TRBJ2-1; D unresolved. Trimming took off 0 bases at V and 5 bases at J, with 12 bases between the two ends. Germline-derived CDR1 and CDR2 are SGDLS and YYNGEE. The CDR3 loop spans 15 amino acids. The CDR3 nucleotides are TGTGCCAGCAGCGTAGACCCGCTAGGACACAATGAGCAGTTCTTC. Translated, it gives CASSVDPLGHNEQFF.

The V and J genes are TRBV6-1 and TRBJ2-5, with a tentative D call TRBD2 (6 bases). V lost 7 bases and J 2 bases, leaving 11 bases between the germline ends. The CDR3 spans 13 residues. Germline V gene data show CDR1 as MNHNS and CDR2 as SASEGT. CDR3 residues: CASKRRGQETQYF. The DNA of the CDR3 is TGTGCCAGCAAGAGGCGGGGACAAGAGACCCAGTACTTC.

The chain carries TRBV29-1 and TRBJ1-5, with D possibly being TRBD1 (5 bases). From germline, CDR1 is SQVTM and CDR2 ANQGSEA. The CDR3 has 12 residues. V lost 6 bases to trimming and J lost 3 bases, with 9 bases between them. CDR3 DNA sequence: TGCAGCGTCCGGGACCACAATCAGCCCCAGCATTTT. Amino acids: CSVRDHNQPQHF.

This chain joins TRBV9 and TRBJ1-5; the match to TRBD1 covers 10 bases. CDR1 is SGDLS and CDR2 is YYNGEE in the germline V gene. V was clipped by 0 bases and J by 5 bases; unmatched bases: 2. The CDR3 length is 15 residues. The CDR3 here is CASSVGDRGHQPQHF. CDR3 sequence (DNA): TGTGCCAGCAGCGTAGGAGACAGGGGGCATCAGCCCCAGCATTTT. Looking up the rest from reference TRBV9 and TRBJ1-5 gives the full variable domain: DSGVTQTPKHLITATGQRVTLRCSPRSGDLSVYWYQQSLDQGLQFLIQYYNGEERAKGNILERFSAQQFPDLHSELNLSSLELGDSALYFCASSVGDRGHQPQHFGDGTRLSIL.

The CDR3 loop reads CAWSRTGTYFTDTQYF. Written as DNA, the CDR3 is TGTGCCTGGAGTCGTACTGGGACCTACTTCACAGATACGCAGTATTTT. The chain recombines TRBV30 with TRBJ2-3; D possibly matches TRBD1 or TRBD2 (5 bases each). This CDR3 contains 16 residues. Germline CDR1 is GTSNPN and CDR2 is SVGIG (reference sequence). V was cut by 2 bases and J by 2 bases, with 17 bases left in between.

The V gene is TRBV18, the J gene TRBJ1-1; D is perhaps TRBD1 (5 bases). Trimming took 3 bases from V and 1 from J, leaving 12 bases between them. CDR1 and CDR2 from the germline V gene are KGHSH and LQKENI. CDR3 length: 15 amino acids. The CDR3 loop reads CASSPRGNRNTEAFF. The CDR3, as DNA: TGTGCCAGCTCACCGCGGGGGAATCGGAACACTGAAGCTTTCTTT.

The chain uses TRBV29-1 and TRBJ2-7; perhaps TRBD2 as D (6 bases). CDR1 and CDR2 (germline): SQVTM, ANQGSEA. V lost 3 bases and J lost 5, with 11 bases in between. The length of the CDR3 is 12 residues. CDR3 DNA sequence: TGCAGCGTTGATAGTGGGGGGAACGAGCAGTACTTC. Its translation is CSVDSGGNEQYF.

In its sample, this clone was seen a few times. CDR3 DNA: TGTGCCTGGGGGGATTTCGGCACAGATACGCAGTATTTT. It yields the protein CAWGDFGTDTQYF. The chain joins TRBV30 to TRBJ2-3; D gene unclear. The CDR3 has 13 residues. V lost 5 bases, J lost 1 base, and 10 bases lay in between. Germline loops: CDR1 GTSNPN, CDR2 SVGIG (reference sequence).

V is TRBV9 and J is TRBJ1-3, with TRBD1 identical over 9 bases. The CDR3 runs to 17 residues. The V gene's germline CDR1 is SGDLS and CDR2 YYNGEE. J gave up 4 bases and V 4 bases, and 12 bases lay outside the gene matches. The CDR3 loop reads CASSPRLRQGVGNTIYF. As DNA, the CDR3 is TGTGCCAGCAGCCCACGCCTAAGACAGGGGGTGGGAAACACCATATATTTT.

The rearrangement joins TRBV2 to TRBJ2-6, with D possibly TRBD1 on 5 matching bases. The V end was cut by 6 bases, the J end by 1 base, with 10 bases between. Germline V CDR1 and CDR2: SNHLY, FYNNEI. CDR3 length: 15 amino acids. For the CDR3, the DNA is TGTGCCAGCAGCCCAGGACAATCTGGGGCCAACGTCCTGACTTTC. Translation gives CASSPGQSGANVLTF.

The chain has TRBV7-9 and TRBJ2-5; 9 bases fit TRBD1. Germline assignment: CDR1 SEHNR and CDR2 FQNEAQ (reference sequence). The CDR3 runs 14 residues. V dropped 7 bases and J dropped 5; count of bases not matched to a gene: 8. For the CDR3, the DNA is TGTGCCAGCATCGACCGGGACAGGGAGGAGACCCAGTACTTC. Its translation: CASIDRDREETQYF.

The chain employs TRBV10-3 and TRBJ1-2, with D possibly being TRBD1 (6 bases). V lost 6 bases and J 8 bases, leaving 22 bases between the germline ends. Germline V gene lookup returns CDR1 ENHRY and CDR2 SYGVKD. The CDR3 loop spans 15 amino acids. The CDR3 coding sequence is TGTGCCATCAGAAGCCCCCAGGGGCGAGTACGGGGCTACACCTTC. This gives the protein CAIRSPQGRVRGYTF.

This clone was observed a handful of times. The V and J genes are TRBV30 and TRBJ2-3; 8 nucleotides match TRBD2. The trim removed 6 bases at V and 1 base at J, leaving 12 bases unmatched. The CDR3 covers 16 residues. The germline V gene encodes CDR1 GTSNPN and CDR2 SVGIG (reference sequence). CDR3 sequence reads: CACTSGYFPRTDTQYF. CDR3 DNA sequence: TGTGCCTGTACTAGCGGATACTTCCCCCGCACAGATACGCAGTATTTT.

The gene calls are TRBV29-1 and TRBJ2-1; the match to TRBD1 covers 8 bases. V was pared by 8 bases and J by 7 bases, with 13 bases of the junction left unmatched. The germline V gene has CDR1 SQVTM and CDR2 ANQGSEA. The CDR3 runs 14 residues. CDR3 amino acids: CSMLTGVVRNEQFF. The DNA for the CDR3 is TGCAGCATGCTGACAGGGGTCGTTCGGAATGAGCAGTTCTTC.

This rearrangement joins TRBV20-1 to TRBJ2-3, with unresolved D. The CDR3 runs 11 residues. Trimming stripped 5 bases from V and 4 bases from J, with 7 bases between. Germline CDR1 is DFQATT and CDR2 is SNEGSKA (reference sequence). The CDR3 DNA reads TGCAGTGCTCATCTAGCAGATACGCAGTATTTT. The encoded protein is CSAHLADTQYF.

This rearrangement joins TRBV29-1 to TRBJ1-3, with 8 bases fitting TRBD1. V lost 6 bases, J lost 2 bases, and 3 bases stayed unmatched. Germline V CDR1 and CDR2: SQVTM, ANQGSEA. The CDR3 runs 13 residues. The CDR3 here is CSVATGAGNTIYF. The CDR3 DNA reads TGCAGCGTCGCGACAGGGGCTGGAAACACCATATATTTT. The full variable domain, with the rest looked up from reference TRBV29-1 and TRBJ1-3, is SAVISQKPSRDICQRGTSLTIQCQVDSQVTMMFWYRQQPGQSLTLIATANQGSEATYESGFVIDKFPISRPNLTFSTLTVSNMSPEDSSIYLCSVATGAGNTIYFGEGSWLTVV.

This clone was observed a few times. The V gene is TRBV6-5, the J gene TRBJ2-6; D gene uncertain. This CDR3 region has 15 residues. Trimming cost V 7 bases and J 1 base, with 11 bases left between them. Germline V gene lookup returns CDR1 MNHEY and CDR2 SVGAGI. The CDR3 here is CASTPQLSGANVLTF. The CDR3 DNA follows: TGTGCCAGCACCCCACAACTATCTGGGGCCAACGTCCTGACTTTC.

Notes on this clone: One junction end does not reproduce the germline sequence, and a read error may be involved. The chain combines TRBV2 with TRBJ2-7; D perhaps matches TRBD2 (6 bases). The CDR3 is 11 residues long. Germline V gene sequence: CDR1 SNHLY, CDR2 FYNNEI. CDR3 sequence: CASSRDSSLNF. CDR3 DNA: TGTGCCAGCAGCCGGGACTCCTCATTGAACTTC.

This clone occurred a few times. The chain has TRBV29-1 and TRBJ2-1; perhaps TRBD2 as D (7 bases). This CDR3 comprises 15 residues. V lost 6 bases and J 0 bases, leaving 15 bases between the germline ends. CDR1 SQVTM and CDR2 ANQGSEA come from the germline V gene. CDR3 sequence: CSVQNGGASYNEQFF. The CDR3, as DNA: TGCAGCGTGCAAAATGGGGGGGCCTCCTACAATGAGCAGTTCTTC.

Note on this clone: Other DNA sequences in the same sample also yield this CDR3. The V and J genes are TRBV6-6 and TRBJ2-3; either TRBD1 or TRBD2 may fit D (5 bases each). The CDR3 spans 12 residues. Trimming cost V 8 bases and J 0 bases, with 6 bases left between them. Germline V gives CDR1 MNHNY, CDR2 SVGAGI (reference sequence). CDR3: CASGGSTDTQYF. DNA of the CDR3: TGTGCCAGCGGGGGTAGCACAGATACGCAGTATTTT.

The chain has TRBV29-1 and TRBJ2-1; 9 nucleotides agree with TRBD2. V lost 4 bases to trimming and J lost 3 bases; unmatched junction nucleotides: 13. This CDR3 is built from 17 residues. Germline-derived CDR1 and CDR2 are SQVTM and ANQGSEA. CDR3 DNA sequence: TGCAGCGTTGCCTTCCAGAGACTAGCGGCCTACTACAATGAGCAGTTCTTC. It yields the protein CSVAFQRLAAYYNEQFF.

The chain couples TRBV27 to TRBJ1-4; TRBD1 might be the D (6 bases). CDR3 size: 13 residues. Germline loops: CDR1 MNHEY, CDR2 SMNVEV (reference sequence). Deletions cut 3 bases from V and 8 bases from J, with 10 bases between. This chain's CDR3 is CASSFGQWEKLFF. Here the CDR3 DNA reads TGTGCCAGCAGTTTCGGACAGTGGGAAAAACTGTTTTTT.

This chain uses TRBV9 with TRBJ2-5; 11 bases line up with TRBD2. The CDR3 consists of 16 residues. The V gene's germline CDR1 is SGDLS and CDR2 YYNGEE. V lost 0 bases, J lost 2 bases, and 3 bases stayed unmatched. The CDR3 here is CASSVGTSGFQETQYF. The CDR3 DNA reads as TGTGCCAGCAGCGTAGGGACTAGCGGGTTTCAAGAGACCCAGTACTTC. Full variable domain (rest looked up from reference TRBV9 and TRBJ2-5): DSGVTQTPKHLITATGQRVTLRCSPRSGDLSVYWYQQSLDQGLQFLIQYYNGEERAKGNILERFSAQQFPDLHSELNLSSLELGDSALYFCASSVGTSGFQETQYFGPGTRLLVL.

The chain recombines TRBV29-1 with TRBJ2-3, with D possibly being TRBD1 (6 bases). This CDR3 is 15 amino acids long. Germline assignment: CDR1 SQVTM and CDR2 ANQGSEA. With 7 bases removed from V and 2 bases from J, the gap between germline ends came to 19 bases. CDR3 residues: CSAKRLGQDTDTQYF. In nucleotides, the CDR3 is TGCAGCGCCAAGAGGTTGGGACAAGACACAGATACGCAGTATTTT.

This clone has only one observation. V is TRBV7-2 and J is TRBJ2-2; no definite D call. The germline gives CDR1 SGHTA, CDR2 FQGNSA. This CDR3 contains 15 residues. V lost 7 bases and J 4 bases, leaving 16 bases between the germline ends. The CDR3 sequence is CASTNMRQVTGELFF. The CDR3 DNA follows: TGTGCCAGCACCAACATGCGACAAGTCACCGGGGAGCTGTTTTTT.

For the CDR3, the DNA is TGTGCCATCGCGACTAGCGGCTCCTACGAGCAGTACTTC. Amino acids: CAIATSGSYEQYF. The chain employs TRBV10-3 and TRBJ2-7; 9 nucleotides match TRBD2. The CDR3 has 13 residues. The germline V gene has CDR1 ENHRY and CDR2 SYGVKD. V trimming: 8 bases; J trimming: 0 bases; junction bases outside the gene matches: 2.

This clone was seen more than once but under ten times. This chain uses TRBV5-1 with TRBJ2-3; D is undetermined. With 1 base removed from V and 7 bases from J, the gap between germline ends came to 16 bases. This CDR3 is 15 amino acids long. Germline CDR1 is SGHRS and CDR2 is YFSETQ. Written as DNA, the CDR3 is TGCGCCAGCAGCTTGTCGACCTATATCCCCAATACGCAGTATTTT. It codes for CASSLSTYIPNTQYF.

In its sample, this clone was seen a few times. This chain uses TRBV25-1 with TRBJ1-6, with a weak D call TRBD1 (6 bases). The CDR3 is 15 residues long. V lost 6 bases and J 7 bases, leaving 16 bases between the germline ends. Germline assignment: CDR1 MGHDK and CDR2 SYGVNS. The CDR3 DNA reads as TGTGCCAGCAGGGCCAATAGGGGGGCCAATTCACCCCTCCACTTT. Protein sequence: CASRANRGANSPLHF.

This sequence joins TRBV18 and TRBJ1-5; 8 nucleotides agree with TRBD1. The germline gives CDR1 KGHSH, CDR2 LQKENI. The CDR3 extends over 13 amino acids. The V and J ends lost 8 bases and 4 bases, in that order; junction bases with no gene match: 4. The CDR3 coding sequence is TGTGCCAGCCAAGGGGACAGGAATCAGCCCCAGCATTTT. Its translation is CASQGDRNQPQHF.

V gene TRBV6-1 combines with J gene TRBJ1-6, with D perhaps TRBD1 (6 bases). The CDR3 totals 15 residues. V lost 2 bases and J 15 bases, leaving 20 bases between the germline ends. The germline V gene has CDR1 MNHNS and CDR2 SASEGT. This CDR3 is CASSEIQDSRSGLHF. The CDR3, as DNA: TGTGCCAGCAGTGAAATTCAGGACAGCCGTTCGGGCCTCCACTTT.

This chain joins TRBV29-1 and TRBJ2-1; weak D call: TRBD1 (6 bases). Trimming pared 4 bases from V and 0 bases from J, leaving 13 bases between. The CDR3 runs to 15 residues. In germline, CDR1 is SQVTM, CDR2 ANQGSEA. The CDR3 region is CSVGGHLSSYNEQFF. The CDR3 bases are TGCAGCGTTGGGGGGCACCTTAGCTCCTACAATGAGCAGTTCTTC.